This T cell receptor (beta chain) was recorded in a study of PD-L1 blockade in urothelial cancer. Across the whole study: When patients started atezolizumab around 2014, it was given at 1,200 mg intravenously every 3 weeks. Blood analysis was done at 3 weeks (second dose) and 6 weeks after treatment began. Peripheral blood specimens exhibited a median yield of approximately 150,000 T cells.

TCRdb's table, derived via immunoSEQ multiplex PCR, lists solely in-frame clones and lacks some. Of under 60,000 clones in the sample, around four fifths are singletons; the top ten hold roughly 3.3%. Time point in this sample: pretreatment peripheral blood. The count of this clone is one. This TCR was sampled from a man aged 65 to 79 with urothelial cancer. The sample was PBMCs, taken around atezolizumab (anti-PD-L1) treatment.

The CDR3 sequence: CASTPPGGGYEQYF. The CDR3 coding sequence is TGTGCCAGCACCCCACCAGGGGGAGGCTACGAGCAGTACTTC. The chain couples TRBV6-5 to TRBJ2-7; weak D call: TRBD1 (7 bases). Per germline, CDR1 MNHEY and CDR2 SVGAGI. Trimming took off 7 bases at V and 3 bases at J, with 16 bases between the two ends. The CDR3 sequence is 14 residues long.